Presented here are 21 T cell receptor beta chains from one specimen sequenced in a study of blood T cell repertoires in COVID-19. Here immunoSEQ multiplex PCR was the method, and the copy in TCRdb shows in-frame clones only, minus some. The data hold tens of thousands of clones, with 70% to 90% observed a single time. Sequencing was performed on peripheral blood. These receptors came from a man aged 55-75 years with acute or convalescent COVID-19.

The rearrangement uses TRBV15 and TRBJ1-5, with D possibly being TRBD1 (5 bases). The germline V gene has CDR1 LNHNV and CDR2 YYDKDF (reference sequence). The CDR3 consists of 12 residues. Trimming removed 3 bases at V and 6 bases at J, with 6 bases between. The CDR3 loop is CATSRDTQPQHF. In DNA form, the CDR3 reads TGTGCCACCAGCAGGGACACTCAGCCCCAGCATTTT.

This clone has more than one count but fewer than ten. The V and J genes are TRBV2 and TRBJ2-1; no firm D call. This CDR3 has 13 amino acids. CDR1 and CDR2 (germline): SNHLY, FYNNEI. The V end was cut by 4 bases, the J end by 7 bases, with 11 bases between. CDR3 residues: CASSVVRENEQFF. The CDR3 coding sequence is TGTGCCAGCAGTGTTGTGAGAGAGAATGAGCAGTTCTTC.

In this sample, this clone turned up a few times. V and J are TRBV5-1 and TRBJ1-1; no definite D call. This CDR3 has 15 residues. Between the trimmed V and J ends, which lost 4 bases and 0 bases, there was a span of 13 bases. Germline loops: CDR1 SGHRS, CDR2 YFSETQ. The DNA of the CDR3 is TGCGCCAGCAGCCTCGACACTGGAATGAACACTGAAGCTTTCTTT. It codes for CASSLDTGMNTEAFF.

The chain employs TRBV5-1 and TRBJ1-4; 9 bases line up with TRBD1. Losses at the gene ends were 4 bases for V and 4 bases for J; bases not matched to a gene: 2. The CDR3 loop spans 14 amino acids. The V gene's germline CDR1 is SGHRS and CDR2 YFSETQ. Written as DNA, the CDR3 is TGCGCCAGCAGCCCGGGACAGGGTAATGAAAAACTGTTTTTT. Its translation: CASSPGQGNEKLFF.

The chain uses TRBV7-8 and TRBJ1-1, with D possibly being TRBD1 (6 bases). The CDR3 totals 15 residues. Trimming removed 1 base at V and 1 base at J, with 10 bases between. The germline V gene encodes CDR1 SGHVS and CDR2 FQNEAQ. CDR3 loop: CASSLDTGTNTEAFF. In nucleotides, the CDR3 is TGTGCCAGCAGCTTAGATACAGGGACGAACACTGAAGCTTTCTTT.

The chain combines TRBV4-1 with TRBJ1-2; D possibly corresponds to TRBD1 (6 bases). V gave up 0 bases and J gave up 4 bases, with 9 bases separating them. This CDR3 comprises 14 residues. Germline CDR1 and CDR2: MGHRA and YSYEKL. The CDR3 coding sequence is TGCGCCAGCAGCCAAGAAACAGGGACCTATGGCTACACCTTC. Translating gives CASSQETGTYGYTF.

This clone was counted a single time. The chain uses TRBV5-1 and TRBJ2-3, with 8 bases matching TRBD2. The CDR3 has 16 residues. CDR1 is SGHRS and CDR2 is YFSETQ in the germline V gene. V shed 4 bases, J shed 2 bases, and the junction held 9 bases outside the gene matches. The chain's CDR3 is CASSVPVAGPTDTQYF. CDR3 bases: TGCGCCAGCAGCGTTCCCGTAGCGGGACCCACAGATACGCAGTATTTT.

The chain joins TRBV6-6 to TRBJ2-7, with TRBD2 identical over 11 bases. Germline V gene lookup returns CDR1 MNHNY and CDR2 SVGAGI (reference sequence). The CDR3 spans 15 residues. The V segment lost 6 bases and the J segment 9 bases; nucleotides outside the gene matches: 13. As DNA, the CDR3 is TGTGCCAGCAGCGAAACCCTCATAACTAGCGGGGGGCAGTACTTC. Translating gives CASSETLITSGGQYF.

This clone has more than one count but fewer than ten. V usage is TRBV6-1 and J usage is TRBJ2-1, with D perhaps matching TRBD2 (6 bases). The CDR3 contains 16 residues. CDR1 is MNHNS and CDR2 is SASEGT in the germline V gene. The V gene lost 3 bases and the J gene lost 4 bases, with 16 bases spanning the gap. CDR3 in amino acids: CASSDIGGKTYNEQFF. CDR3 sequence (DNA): TGTGCCAGCAGTGATATTGGGGGGAAAACTTACAATGAGCAGTTCTTC.

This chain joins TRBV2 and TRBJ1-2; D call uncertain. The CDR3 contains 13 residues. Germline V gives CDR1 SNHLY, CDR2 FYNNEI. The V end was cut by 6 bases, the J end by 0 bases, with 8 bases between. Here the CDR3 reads CASSDIANYGYTF. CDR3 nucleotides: TGTGCCAGCAGCGACATAGCTAACTATGGCTACACCTTC.

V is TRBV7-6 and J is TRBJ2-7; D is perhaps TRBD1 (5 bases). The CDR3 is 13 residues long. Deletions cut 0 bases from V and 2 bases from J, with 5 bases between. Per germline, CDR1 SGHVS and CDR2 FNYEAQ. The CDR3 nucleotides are TGTGCCAGCAGCTTAGCGGGGCCCTACGAGCAGTACTTC. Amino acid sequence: CASSLAGPYEQYF.

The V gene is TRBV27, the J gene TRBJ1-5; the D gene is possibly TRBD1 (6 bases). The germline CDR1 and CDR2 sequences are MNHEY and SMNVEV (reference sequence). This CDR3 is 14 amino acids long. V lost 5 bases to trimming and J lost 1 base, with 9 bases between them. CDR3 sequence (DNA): TGTGCCAGCAGTGGGGGCCTCAGCAATCAGCCCCAGCATTTT. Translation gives CASSGGLSNQPQHF.

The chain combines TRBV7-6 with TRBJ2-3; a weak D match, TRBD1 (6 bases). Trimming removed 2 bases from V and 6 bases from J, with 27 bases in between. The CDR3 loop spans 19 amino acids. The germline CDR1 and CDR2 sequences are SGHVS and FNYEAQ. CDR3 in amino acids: CASSLPRASGVIREDTQYF. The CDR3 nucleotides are TGTGCCAGCAGCTTACCGAGAGCCTCAGGGGTAATTAGGGAGGATACGCAGTATTTT.

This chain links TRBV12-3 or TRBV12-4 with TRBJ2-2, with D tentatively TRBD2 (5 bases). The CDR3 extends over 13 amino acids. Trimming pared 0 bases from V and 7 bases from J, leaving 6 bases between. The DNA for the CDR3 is TGTGCCAGCAGTTTAGCGCGGGTCGGGGAGCTGTTTTTT. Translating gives CASSLARVGELFF.

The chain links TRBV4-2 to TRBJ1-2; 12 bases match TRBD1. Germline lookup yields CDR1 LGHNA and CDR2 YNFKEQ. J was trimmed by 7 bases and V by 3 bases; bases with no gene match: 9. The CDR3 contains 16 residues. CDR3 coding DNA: TGTGCCAGCAGCCAGGGGGGACAGGGGGCATTGGGTGGCTACACCTTC. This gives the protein CASSQGGQGALGGYTF.

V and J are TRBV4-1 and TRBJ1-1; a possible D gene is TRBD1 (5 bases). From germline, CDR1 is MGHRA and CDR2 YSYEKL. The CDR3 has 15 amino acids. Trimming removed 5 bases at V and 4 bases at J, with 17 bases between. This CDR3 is CASSYGDSTRTEAFF. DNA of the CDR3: TGCGCCAGCAGCTATGGGGACTCCACCCGCACTGAAGCTTTCTTT.

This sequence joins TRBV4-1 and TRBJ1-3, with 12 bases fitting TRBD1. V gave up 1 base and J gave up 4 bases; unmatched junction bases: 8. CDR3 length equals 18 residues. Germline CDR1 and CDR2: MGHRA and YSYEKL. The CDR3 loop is CASSQGRSGQGAGNTIYF. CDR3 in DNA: TGCGCCAGCAGCCAAGGTCGCTCGGGACAGGGGGCCGGAAACACCATATATTTT.

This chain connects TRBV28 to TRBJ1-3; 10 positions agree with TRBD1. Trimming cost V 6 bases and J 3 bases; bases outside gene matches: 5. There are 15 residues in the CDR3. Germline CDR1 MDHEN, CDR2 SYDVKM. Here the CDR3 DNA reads TGTGCCAGCAGAAAGACAGGGGGCGGTGGAAACACCATATATTTT. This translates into CASRKTGGGGNTIYF.

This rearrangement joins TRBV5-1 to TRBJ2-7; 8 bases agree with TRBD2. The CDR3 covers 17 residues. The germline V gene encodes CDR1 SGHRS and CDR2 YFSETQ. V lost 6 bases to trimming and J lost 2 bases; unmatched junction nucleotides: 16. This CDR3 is CASKRQSGTSAPYEQYF. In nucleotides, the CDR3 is TGCGCCAGCAAAAGACAGAGCGGGACTAGTGCGCCCTACGAGCAGTACTTC.

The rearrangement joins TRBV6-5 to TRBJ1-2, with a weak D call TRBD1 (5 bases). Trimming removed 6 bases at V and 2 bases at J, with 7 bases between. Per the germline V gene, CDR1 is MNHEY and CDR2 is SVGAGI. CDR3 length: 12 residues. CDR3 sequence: CASRGGNYGYTF. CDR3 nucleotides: TGTGCCAGCAGGGGGGGAAACTATGGCTACACCTTC.

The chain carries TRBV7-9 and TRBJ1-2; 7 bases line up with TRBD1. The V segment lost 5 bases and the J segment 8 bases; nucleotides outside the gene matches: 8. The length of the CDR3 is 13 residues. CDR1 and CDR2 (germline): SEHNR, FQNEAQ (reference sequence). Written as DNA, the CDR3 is TGTGCCAGCAGCCACGGGACAGTGCCCGGCTACACCTTC. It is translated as CASSHGTVPGYTF. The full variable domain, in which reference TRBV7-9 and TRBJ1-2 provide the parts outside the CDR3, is DTGVSQNPRHKITKRGQNVTFRCDPISEHNRLYWYRQTLGQGPEFLTYFQNEAQLEKSRLLSDRFSAERPKGSFSTLEIQRTEQGDSAMYLCASSHGTVPGYTFGSGTRLTVV.